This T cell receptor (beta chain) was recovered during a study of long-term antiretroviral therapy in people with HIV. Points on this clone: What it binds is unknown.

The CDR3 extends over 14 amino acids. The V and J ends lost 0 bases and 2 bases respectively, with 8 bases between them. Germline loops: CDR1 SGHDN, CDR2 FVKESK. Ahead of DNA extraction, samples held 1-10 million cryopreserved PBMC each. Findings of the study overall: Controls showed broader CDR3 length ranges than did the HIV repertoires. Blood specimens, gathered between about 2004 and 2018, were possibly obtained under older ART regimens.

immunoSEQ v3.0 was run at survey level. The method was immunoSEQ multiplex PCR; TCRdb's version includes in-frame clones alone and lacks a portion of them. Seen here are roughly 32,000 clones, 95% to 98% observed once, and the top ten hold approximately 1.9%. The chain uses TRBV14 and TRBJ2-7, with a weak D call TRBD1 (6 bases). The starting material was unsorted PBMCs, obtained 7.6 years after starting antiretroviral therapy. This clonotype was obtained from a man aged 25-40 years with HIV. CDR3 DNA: TGTGCCAGCAGCCAAGATTGGGACACCTACGAGCAGTACTTC. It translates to CASSQDWDTYEQYF.